This record looks at one T cell receptor (beta chain) sequence and its context. Its antigen specificity is not known. Per-nucleotide qualities are absent, and no much larger clonotype sits a single base away. Each collaborating institution followed its own protocols to collect whole blood in K2EDTA tubes. For TCRbeta analysis, collaborator samples were shipped as frozen whole blood, as isolated PBMCs, or as DNA extracted from either sample type. These data come from a study of blood T cell repertoires in COVID-19 (dated by TCRdb to the early 2020s). Regarding the complete study: The collaborator samples originated in the United States, Italy and Spain and spanned the acute and convalescent phases of COVID-19. Samples were obtained from the ongoing ImmuneRACE study (first 160 participants) and from over a thousand subjects provided by 6 global collaborators. Subjects who had been exposed to COVID-19, were actively infected with it, or had recovered from it provided the deeply sampled blood TCRbeta repertoires that made up the dataset. Where available, HLA class I and class II types were taken from metadata supplied by the sample provider and were not determined by assay-based typing. The material from the prospective study consisted of cDNA or gDNA derived from T cells, B-cell-depleted T cells, or PBMCs. The repertoires were made available in a free public database intended to serve as a resource for research on the immune response to SARS-CoV-2. Sample metadata almost always included a de-identified subject ID, COVID-19 status, age in years and sex. What the study reported, not specific to this receptor: The amount of clinical and demographic metadata varied by source and participant and was provided uncurated.

Its CDR3 holds 14 amino acids, cysteine through phenylalanine. This entry keeps only the CDR3 DNA: 42 bases, framed from base 1. V sheds 1 base and J sheds 6 bases, leaving 13 bases between their ends. Looking up the germline V gene yields CDR1 SGHRS and CDR2 YFSETQ. TCRbeta CDR3 regions were amplified from genomic DNA using the immunoSEQ Assay, a bias-controlled multiplex PCR. From the authors' description of their analysis: Nucleated cell counts per sample were estimated from amplification of reference gene primers within the assay. To quantify the absolute abundance of each unique TCRbeta CDR3 rearrangement, sequence reads were collapsed and filtered. For each sample, productive Simpson clonality was calculated as the square root of Simpson's diversity index over productive rearrangements. TCRdb's version of the immuneACCESS table is confined to in-frame rearrangements and falls short of the full clone set. An unresolved V gene accounts for under half of the shortfall where checked; the remainder is of unknown origin. For V, J and clone size, that table is used; D and trimming come from the DNA. The sample table shows hundreds of thousands of clones, and 88% are seen once. Clones ranked in the top ten supply roughly 0.8% of the sample.

This clonotype was sampled from a woman in her twenties or thirties with acute or convalescent COVID-19. This chain is built from TRBV5-1 and TRBJ1-2, and TRBD1 may be the D gene, going by 6 matching bases. Sequencing was carried out using peripheral blood. The nucleotides are TGCGCCAGCAGCTTGCAAGTACAGGGAGATGGCTACACCTTC. It translates to CASSLQVQGDGYTF.